These T cell receptor beta chains were read from a single sample in a study of blood T cell repertoires in COVID-19. Assay: immunoSEQ multiplex PCR; the TCRdb copy retains only in-frame clones and omits some. Of some 150,000 clones in the sample, roughly 86% were seen once. The specimen sequenced was peripheral blood. The receptors originated from a human donor in a cohort sampled during active COVID-19. The CDR3 runs from the conserved cysteine through the conserved F or W. D genes are given only for firm matches. Only some rows state a clone size, as once, few, many or a class for expanded clones.

cdr3_aa: CASLSPRNDEQYF; cdr3_nt: TGTGCCAGCCTATCACCCAGGAACGACGAGCAGTACTTC; v_call: TRBV6-5; clone_size: NA; j_call: TRBJ2-7; d_call: NA
cdr3_aa: CASSTQQGGTDSPLHF; cdr3_nt: TGTGCCAGCAGCACGCAGCAGGGAGGTACGGATTCACCCCTCCACTTT; v_call: TRBV7-9; clone_size: NA; j_call: TRBJ1-6; d_call: NA
cdr3_aa: CASSLERAGEAFF; cdr3_nt: TGCGCCAGCAGCTTGGAGAGGGCAGGTGAAGCTTTCTTT; v_call: TRBV5-1; clone_size: NA; j_call: TRBJ1-1; d_call: NA
cdr3_aa: CASSRSGSFYEQFF; cdr3_nt: TGTGCCAGCAGCCGTAGCGGGAGTTTCTATGAGCAGTTCTTC; v_call: TRBV14; clone_size: NA; j_call: TRBJ2-1; d_call: TRBD2
cdr3_aa: CASSLTQGRVNTEAFF; cdr3_nt: TGCGCCAGCAGCTTGACCCAGGGGAGGGTGAACACTGAAGCTTTCTTT; v_call: TRBV5-1; clone_size: NA; j_call: TRBJ1-1; d_call: NA
cdr3_aa: CASSPIISGLQYF; cdr3_nt: TGTGCCAGCAGCCCCATTATTAGCGGGCTTCAGTACTTC; v_call: TRBV6-6; clone_size: NA; j_call: TRBJ2-4; d_call: TRBD2
cdr3_aa: CASSSRAGGGYGYTF; cdr3_nt: TGTGCCAGCAGTTCCCGCGCAGGGGGCGGCTATGGCTACACCTTC; v_call: TRBV28; clone_size: once; j_call: TRBJ1-2; d_call: TRBD1
cdr3_aa: CATRTGVYYNEQFF; cdr3_nt: TGTGCCACCCGGACAGGGGTATATTACAATGAGCAGTTCTTC; v_call: TRBV19; clone_size: few; j_call: TRBJ2-1; d_call: TRBD1
cdr3_aa: CASSFWGVNEKLFF; cdr3_nt: TGTGCCAGCAGCTTTTGGGGGGTTAATGAAAAACTGTTTTTT; v_call: TRBV5-4; clone_size: NA; j_call: TRBJ1-4; d_call: NA
cdr3_aa: CASSLVTGMGETQYF; cdr3_nt: TGTGCCAGCAGCTTAGTTACAGGGATGGGAGAGACCCAGTACTTC; v_call: TRBV7-2; clone_size: NA; j_call: TRBJ2-5; d_call: NA
cdr3_aa: CASTGTVRTDTQYF; cdr3_nt: TGTGCCAGTACCGGGACTGTACGCACAGATACGCAGTATTTT; v_call: TRBV19; clone_size: NA; j_call: TRBJ2-3; d_call: NA
cdr3_aa: CASSLAPPSSGANVLTF; cdr3_nt: TGTGCCAGCTCCCTCGCGCCCCCAAGCTCTGGGGCCAACGTCCTGACTTTC; v_call: TRBV18; clone_size: NA; j_call: TRBJ2-6; d_call: NA
cdr3_aa: CASSQDRVQPQHF; cdr3_nt: TGTGCCAGCAGCCAGGACAGGGTACAGCCCCAGCATTTT; v_call: TRBV7-9; clone_size: few; j_call: TRBJ1-5; d_call: TRBD1
cdr3_aa: CASSLLNTPSGNTIYF; cdr3_nt: TGTGCCAGCAGCTTACTCAATACTCCTTCTGGAAACACCATATATTTT; v_call: TRBV7-9; clone_size: NA; j_call: TRBJ1-3; d_call: NA
cdr3_aa: CASSLDRRPEETQYF; cdr3_nt: TGTGCTAGCAGCTTAGACAGGCGCCCGGAAGAGACCCAGTACTTC; v_call: TRBV7-7; clone_size: NA; j_call: TRBJ2-5; d_call: NA
cdr3_aa: CASSFLTGPQETQYF; cdr3_nt: TGTGCCAGCAGCTTTCTCACAGGGCCCCAAGAGACCCAGTACTTC; v_call: TRBV7-2; clone_size: NA; j_call: TRBJ2-5; d_call: NA
cdr3_aa: CASSHGWSTDTQYF; cdr3_nt: TGTGCCAGCAGCCACGGGTGGAGCACAGATACGCAGTATTTT; v_call: TRBV7-9; clone_size: once; j_call: TRBJ2-3; d_call: NA
cdr3_aa: CATSRAGKDQPQHF; cdr3_nt: TGTGCCACCAGCAGGGCAGGGAAGGATCAGCCCCAGCATTTT; v_call: TRBV15; clone_size: NA; j_call: TRBJ1-5; d_call: NA
cdr3_aa: CAWERDRGSYNEQFF; cdr3_nt: TGTGCCTGGGAGAGAGACAGGGGGTCCTACAATGAGCAGTTCTTC; v_call: TRBV30; clone_size: few; j_call: TRBJ2-1; d_call: TRBD1
cdr3_aa: CASGGLAGSSGANVLTF; cdr3_nt: TGTGCCAGCGGGGGACTAGCGGGCAGCTCTGGGGCCAACGTCCTGACTTTC; v_call: TRBV2; clone_size: NA; j_call: TRBJ2-6; d_call: TRBD2
cdr3_aa: CASSPRGSWGGETQYF; cdr3_nt: TGTGCCAGCAGCCCGCGGGGGAGTTGGGGCGGGGAGACCCAGTACTTC; v_call: TRBV7-2; clone_size: NA; j_call: TRBJ2-5; d_call: TRBD2
cdr3_aa: CSVVRRSFSEGTGANVLTF; cdr3_nt: TGCAGCGTTGTCCGTCGCTCTTTCTCAGAGGGAACCGGGGCCAACGTCCTGACTTTC; v_call: TRBV29-1; clone_size: NA; j_call: TRBJ2-6; d_call: NA
cdr3_aa: CASRQEAGPTDTQYF; cdr3_nt: TGTGCCAGCAGACAAGAAGCGGGCCCCACAGATACGCAGTATTTT; v_call: TRBV7-3; clone_size: NA; j_call: TRBJ2-3; d_call: NA
cdr3_aa: CASSAGGTGGNEQYF; cdr3_nt: TGTGCCAGCAGCGCGGGCGGGACAGGGGGCAACGAGCAGTACTTC; v_call: TRBV7-2; clone_size: NA; j_call: TRBJ2-7; d_call: TRBD1
cdr3_aa: CASSLRTSMYNEQFF; cdr3_nt: TGTGCCAGCTCACTTAGGACTAGCATGTACAATGAGCAGTTCTTC; v_call: TRBV18; clone_size: once; j_call: TRBJ2-1; d_call: TRBD2
cdr3_aa: CASSLYADSPLHF; cdr3_nt: TGTGCCAGCAGTTTATATGCAGATTCACCCCTCCACTTT; v_call: TRBV12-3/TRBV12-4; clone_size: once; j_call: TRBJ1-6; d_call: NA
cdr3_aa: CASSPRGAPSSGNTIYF; cdr3_nt: TGTGCCAGCAGTCCCCGGGGAGCCCCATCCTCTGGAAACACCATATATTTT; v_call: TRBV27; clone_size: NA; j_call: TRBJ1-3; d_call: NA
cdr3_aa: CARSNWDRRSSGANVLTF; cdr3_nt: TGTGCCAGAAGCAACTGGGACAGGAGAAGCTCTGGGGCCAACGTCCTGACTTTC; v_call: TRBV5-3; clone_size: NA; j_call: TRBJ2-6; d_call: TRBD1
cdr3_aa: CASSQDGQGPGNTIYF; cdr3_nt: TGTGCCAGCAGCCAAGACGGACAGGGACCTGGAAACACCATATATTTT; v_call: TRBV4-2; clone_size: NA; j_call: TRBJ1-3; d_call: TRBD1
cdr3_aa: CSVGGTDNSPLHF; cdr3_nt: TGCAGCGTTGGGGGGACAGACAATTCACCCCTCCACTTT; v_call: TRBV29-1; clone_size: once; j_call: TRBJ1-6; d_call: TRBD1
cdr3_aa: CSLSTSGGAGEQFF; cdr3_nt: TGCAGCCTATCGACTAGCGGGGGGGCCGGAGAGCAGTTCTTC; v_call: TRBV29-1; clone_size: NA; j_call: TRBJ2-1; d_call: TRBD2
cdr3_aa: CASSQEQGSIYGYTF; cdr3_nt: TGTGCCAGCAGCCAAGAGCAGGGGTCTATCTATGGCTACACCTTC; v_call: TRBV14; clone_size: once; j_call: TRBJ1-2; d_call: NA
cdr3_aa: CASSLGIGGGRADTQYF; cdr3_nt: TGTGCCAGCAGCTTGGGGATTGGCGGGGGAAGGGCAGATACGCAGTATTTT; v_call: TRBV5-4; clone_size: NA; j_call: TRBJ2-3; d_call: TRBD2
cdr3_aa: CSALLRAKNIQYF; cdr3_nt: TGCAGCGCCCTACTGAGGGCCAAAAACATTCAGTACTTC; v_call: TRBV29-1; clone_size: NA; j_call: TRBJ2-4; d_call: NA
cdr3_aa: CASSFNGQSPNTGELFF; cdr3_nt: TGTGCCAGCAGCTTTAATGGGCAGAGCCCGAACACCGGGGAGCTGTTTTTT; v_call: TRBV11-2; clone_size: NA; j_call: TRBJ2-2; d_call: NA
cdr3_aa: CATSGTQETQYF; cdr3_nt: TGTGCCACCAGCGGTACTCAAGAGACCCAGTACTTC; v_call: TRBV24-1; clone_size: NA; j_call: TRBJ2-5; d_call: NA
cdr3_aa: CASSDLDYKNIQYF; cdr3_nt: TGCGCCAGCAGTGATCTAGACTACAAAAACATTCAGTACTTC; v_call: TRBV10-1; clone_size: NA; j_call: TRBJ2-4; d_call: NA
cdr3_aa: CASSMTGKSDTQYF; cdr3_nt: TGTGCCAGTAGTATGACAGGGAAGTCAGATACGCAGTATTTT; v_call: TRBV19; clone_size: NA; j_call: TRBJ2-3; d_call: TRBD1
cdr3_aa: CASSHGLAREETQYF; cdr3_nt: TGCGCCAGCAGCCACGGACTAGCGAGGGAAGAGACCCAGTACTTC; v_call: TRBV4-1; clone_size: once; j_call: TRBJ2-5; d_call: TRBD2
cdr3_aa: CASSSGLLTISYEQYF; cdr3_nt: TGTGCCAGCAGTTCTGGGCTGCTCACCATTTCCTACGAGCAGTACTTC; v_call: TRBV6-2/TRBV6-3; clone_size: NA; j_call: TRBJ2-7; d_call: NA
cdr3_aa: CASSVTGGPYGYTF; cdr3_nt: TGTGCCAGCAGCGTGACAGGGGGCCCCTATGGCTACACCTTC; v_call: TRBV9; clone_size: NA; j_call: TRBJ1-2; d_call: TRBD1
cdr3_aa: CASSLDGYEQYF; cdr3_nt: TGCGCCAGCAGCTTGGACGGGTACGAGCAGTACTTC; v_call: TRBV5-1; clone_size: NA; j_call: TRBJ2-7; d_call: NA
cdr3_aa: CSARAEVEAFF; cdr3_nt: TGCAGTGCTAGAGCGGAGGTTGAAGCTTTCTTT; v_call: TRBV20-1; clone_size: NA; j_call: TRBJ1-1; d_call: NA
cdr3_aa: CASITGINTEAFF; cdr3_nt: TGTGCCAGCATTACAGGGATAAACACTGAAGCTTTCTTT; v_call: TRBV2; clone_size: NA; j_call: TRBJ1-1; d_call: NA
cdr3_aa: CASSFVGGHSPDTQYF; cdr3_nt: TGTGCCAGCAGCTTTGTGGGGGGGCATAGCCCAGATACGCAGTATTTT; v_call: TRBV11-3; clone_size: NA; j_call: TRBJ2-3; d_call: NA
cdr3_aa: CASIGTNNQPQHF; cdr3_nt: TGTGCCAGCATTGGGACAAACAATCAGCCCCAGCATTTT; v_call: TRBV6-5; clone_size: NA; j_call: TRBJ1-5; d_call: NA